These T cell receptor beta chains were read from a single sample in a study of blood T cell repertoires in COVID-19. TCRdb's table, derived via immunoSEQ multiplex PCR, lists solely in-frame clones and lacks some. The repertoire holds 25,000 to 30,000 clones, with over 85% as singletons. Sequencing input: peripheral blood. The source is a man in his 70s with active or convalescent COVID-19. Each CDR3 is given with its conserved first and last residue. Fields, in order: V gene, J gene, D gene, clone size, CDR3 protein, CDR3 DNA. A D gene is named only where the DNA matches it firmly. The size field is filled for only some rows; it gives once, few, many or a size class.

v_call: TRBV23-1; j_call: TRBJ1-2; d_call: TRBD1; clone_size: NA; cdr3_aa: CASSHKLGGQGVDGYTF; cdr3_nt: TGCGCCAGCAGTCACAAACTGGGAGGACAGGGGGTAGATGGCTACACCTTC
v_call: TRBV28; j_call: TRBJ2-1; d_call: TRBD2; clone_size: NA; cdr3_aa: CATQNSGGRDGEQFF; cdr3_nt: TGTGCCACCCAAAATTCAGGCGGGAGGGATGGTGAGCAGTTCTTC
v_call: TRBV3-1/TRBV3-2; j_call: TRBJ2-1; d_call: NA; clone_size: NA; cdr3_aa: CASSLSVGGSYNEQFF; cdr3_nt: TGTGCCAGCAGCCTTTCGGTGGGGGGAAGCTACAATGAGCAGTTCTTC
v_call: TRBV30; j_call: TRBJ2-7; d_call: TRBD1; clone_size: once; cdr3_aa: CAWSLGPGQGLYEQYF; cdr3_nt: TGTGCCTGGAGTTTAGGACCGGGACAGGGGTTATACGAGCAGTACTTC
v_call: TRBV5-6; j_call: TRBJ1-5; d_call: TRBD1; clone_size: NA; cdr3_aa: CASSHSGQGPNQPQHF; cdr3_nt: TGTGCCAGCAGTCACAGCGGACAGGGGCCAAATCAGCCCCAGCATTTT
v_call: TRBV6-5; j_call: TRBJ2-3; d_call: TRBD2; clone_size: NA; cdr3_aa: CASSPSGGAYDTQYF; cdr3_nt: TGTGCCAGCAGCCCCAGCGGGGGGGCCTACGATACGCAGTATTTT
v_call: TRBV7-2; j_call: TRBJ2-3; d_call: NA; clone_size: NA; cdr3_aa: CASSLRGGIEDTQYF; cdr3_nt: TGTGCCAGCAGCTTAAGGGGGGGCATTGAAGATACGCAGTATTTT
v_call: TRBV15; j_call: TRBJ2-1; d_call: NA; clone_size: NA; cdr3_aa: CATSRELTQGSEQFF; cdr3_nt: TGTGCCACCAGCAGAGAGCTCACTCAAGGGAGTGAGCAGTTCTTC
v_call: TRBV2; j_call: TRBJ1-6; d_call: NA; clone_size: NA; cdr3_aa: CASSGDRLNSPLHF; cdr3_nt: TGTGCCAGCAGTGGCGACAGACTTAATTCACCCCTCCACTTT
v_call: TRBV7-9; j_call: TRBJ1-2; d_call: TRBD1; clone_size: once; cdr3_aa: CASSLQGADGYTF; cdr3_nt: TGTGCCAGCAGCTTACAGGGGGCTGATGGCTACACCTTC
v_call: TRBV7-3; j_call: TRBJ2-7; d_call: NA; clone_size: NA; cdr3_aa: CASSSAGTYEQYF; cdr3_nt: TGTGCCAGCAGCTCGGCAGGGACCTACGAGCAGTACTTC
v_call: TRBV7-2; j_call: TRBJ2-5; d_call: NA; clone_size: NA; cdr3_aa: CASSLSLQETQYF; cdr3_nt: TGTGCCAGCAGCTTAAGTCTACAAGAGACCCAGTACTTC
v_call: TRBV7-8; j_call: TRBJ1-1; d_call: TRBD1; clone_size: NA; cdr3_aa: CASSPRQGGDGTEAFF; cdr3_nt: TGTGCCAGCAGCCCTCGACAGGGTGGGGATGGCACTGAAGCTTTCTTT
v_call: TRBV3-1/TRBV3-2; j_call: TRBJ1-3; d_call: NA; clone_size: NA; cdr3_aa: CASSQKPVRSGNTIYF; cdr3_nt: TGTGCCAGCAGCCAAAAACCGGTTCGCTCTGGAAACACCATATATTTT
v_call: TRBV18; j_call: TRBJ1-5; d_call: NA; clone_size: NA; cdr3_aa: CASSPRQPTSNQPQHF; cdr3_nt: TGTGCCAGCTCCCCTCGACAGCCCACAAGCAATCAGCCCCAGCATTTT
v_call: TRBV11-3; j_call: TRBJ2-1; d_call: NA; clone_size: NA; cdr3_aa: CASSFGSNNEQFF; cdr3_nt: TGTGCCAGCAGCTTCGGGTCGAACAATGAGCAGTTCTTC
v_call: TRBV15; j_call: TRBJ2-1; d_call: TRBD1; clone_size: NA; cdr3_aa: CATSLDRGRYNEQFF; cdr3_nt: TGTGCCACCAGCCTAGACAGGGGCCGGTACAATGAGCAGTTCTTC
v_call: TRBV5-4; j_call: TRBJ1-1; d_call: NA; clone_size: NA; cdr3_aa: CASNRDTTNTEAFF; cdr3_nt: TGTGCCAGCAACCGGGACACTACAAACACTGAAGCTTTCTTT
v_call: TRBV3-1/TRBV3-2; j_call: TRBJ1-3; d_call: NA; clone_size: NA; cdr3_aa: CASSQTVGNTIYF; cdr3_nt: TGTGCCAGCAGCCAGACAGTTGGAAACACCATATATTTT
v_call: TRBV19; j_call: TRBJ1-5; d_call: NA; clone_size: NA; cdr3_aa: CASSIFLRNQPQHF; cdr3_nt: TGTGCCAGTAGTATTTTTTTGAGGAATCAGCCCCAGCATTTT
v_call: TRBV4-2; j_call: TRBJ1-6; d_call: NA; clone_size: NA; cdr3_aa: CASSQDQGGDPSPPLHF; cdr3_nt: TGTGCCAGCAGCCAAGATCAGGGAGGGGATCCTAGTCCACCCCTCCACTTT
v_call: TRBV2; j_call: TRBJ2-2; d_call: NA; clone_size: NA; cdr3_aa: CASSPDSTGELFF; cdr3_nt: TGTGCCAGCAGTCCGGACAGTACCGGGGAGCTGTTTTTT
v_call: TRBV4-2; j_call: TRBJ2-3; d_call: NA; clone_size: NA; cdr3_aa: CASSQAAGASTDTQYF; cdr3_nt: TGTGCCAGCAGCCAAGCGGCAGGGGCTAGCACAGATACGCAGTATTTT
v_call: TRBV19; j_call: TRBJ2-3; d_call: TRBD1; clone_size: NA; cdr3_aa: CASSQGTDTDTQYF; cdr3_nt: TGTGCCAGTAGCCAAGGGACAGACACAGATACGCAGTATTTT
v_call: TRBV5-4; j_call: TRBJ2-7; d_call: NA; clone_size: NA; cdr3_aa: CASSHRDSYEQYF; cdr3_nt: TGTGCCAGCAGTCACAGGGACTCCTACGAGCAGTACTTC
v_call: TRBV6-2/TRBV6-3; j_call: TRBJ1-5; d_call: TRBD1; clone_size: once; cdr3_aa: CASSIDREDQPQHF; cdr3_nt: TGTGCCAGCAGCATAGACAGGGAGGATCAGCCCCAGCATTTT
v_call: TRBV9; j_call: TRBJ2-7; d_call: NA; clone_size: few; cdr3_aa: CASSVGAARSYEQYF; cdr3_nt: TGTGCCAGCAGCGTAGGAGCGGCTCGCTCCTACGAGCAGTACTTC
v_call: TRBV27; j_call: TRBJ2-1; d_call: NA; clone_size: NA; cdr3_aa: CASSLSNEGYNEQFF; cdr3_nt: TGTGCCAGCAGTTTGTCAAACGAGGGATACAATGAGCAGTTCTTC
v_call: TRBV20-1; j_call: TRBJ1-2; d_call: NA; clone_size: NA; cdr3_aa: CSASLGDYGYTF; cdr3_nt: TGCAGTGCTAGTCTGGGCGACTATGGCTACACCTTC
v_call: TRBV4-2; j_call: TRBJ1-4; d_call: TRBD1; clone_size: NA; cdr3_aa: CASSQESTGGNEKLFF; cdr3_nt: TGTGCCAGCAGCCAAGAATCAACAGGGGGTAATGAAAAACTGTTTTTT
v_call: TRBV2; j_call: TRBJ1-5; d_call: TRBD1; clone_size: NA; cdr3_aa: CASSTGGGNQPQHF; cdr3_nt: TGTGCCAGCAGTACAGGGGGCGGGAATCAGCCCCAGCATTTT
v_call: TRBV9; j_call: TRBJ1-2; d_call: TRBD1; clone_size: NA; cdr3_aa: CASGSGGPYGYTF; cdr3_nt: TGTGCCAGCGGGTCAGGGGGACCCTATGGCTACACCTTC
v_call: TRBV7-3; j_call: TRBJ2-5; d_call: TRBD1; clone_size: once; cdr3_aa: CASSPDRSRETQYF; cdr3_nt: TGTGCCAGCAGCCCGGACAGGAGCAGGGAGACCCAGTACTTC
v_call: TRBV4-2; j_call: TRBJ2-1; d_call: NA; clone_size: once; cdr3_aa: CASSQRPGGGAYNEQFF; cdr3_nt: TGTGCCAGCAGCCAACGACCCGGAGGGGGGGCCTACAATGAGCAGTTCTTC
v_call: TRBV7-8; j_call: TRBJ2-1; d_call: TRBD2; clone_size: once; cdr3_aa: CASSPPTSGVYNEQFF; cdr3_nt: TGTGCCAGCAGCCCTCCCACTAGCGGGGTTTACAATGAGCAGTTCTTC
v_call: TRBV9; j_call: TRBJ2-2; d_call: TRBD1; clone_size: few; cdr3_aa: CASSVGTGSGELFF; cdr3_nt: TGTGCCAGCAGCGTCGGGACAGGCTCCGGGGAGCTGTTTTTT
v_call: TRBV30; j_call: TRBJ1-3; d_call: TRBD1; clone_size: NA; cdr3_aa: CAFYQGAEGNTIYF; cdr3_nt: TGTGCCTTTTACCAGGGGGCGGAAGGAAACACCATATATTTT
v_call: TRBV9; j_call: TRBJ2-1; d_call: TRBD2; clone_size: NA; cdr3_aa: CASSGGLAVYNEQFF; cdr3_nt: TGTGCCAGCAGCGGGGGACTAGCCGTTTACAATGAGCAGTTCTTC
v_call: TRBV29-1; j_call: TRBJ1-4; d_call: TRBD1; clone_size: NA; cdr3_aa: CSATGSGGKKLFF; cdr3_nt: TGCAGCGCTACCGGGTCAGGGGGCAAAAAACTGTTTTTT
v_call: TRBV6-2/TRBV6-3; j_call: TRBJ1-6; d_call: TRBD1; clone_size: few; cdr3_aa: CASSTYRGRGGNSPLHF; cdr3_nt: TGTGCCAGCAGTACCTACAGGGGGCGCGGAGGTAATTCACCCCTCCACTTT
v_call: TRBV7-9; j_call: TRBJ1-5; d_call: NA; clone_size: NA; cdr3_aa: CASSSQSNQPQHF; cdr3_nt: TGTGCCAGCAGCTCACAATCAAATCAGCCCCAGCATTTT
v_call: TRBV5-4; j_call: TRBJ1-1; d_call: NA; clone_size: few; cdr3_aa: CASNTQENTEAFF; cdr3_nt: TGTGCCAGCAATACTCAGGAGAACACTGAAGCTTTCTTT
v_call: TRBV9; j_call: TRBJ2-7; d_call: NA; clone_size: NA; cdr3_aa: CASSANRSPYEQYF; cdr3_nt: TGTGCCAGCAGCGCGAACAGGTCCCCCTACGAGCAGTACTTC
v_call: TRBV6-5; j_call: TRBJ2-2; d_call: NA; clone_size: NA; cdr3_aa: CASSLSGTMTGELFF; cdr3_nt: TGTGCCAGCAGTCTGAGCGGAACTATGACGGGGGAGCTGTTTTTT
v_call: TRBV2; j_call: TRBJ2-3; d_call: TRBD2; clone_size: NA; cdr3_aa: CARRDYRTDTQYF; cdr3_nt: TGTGCCAGGAGGGACTATCGCACAGATACGCAGTATTTT
v_call: TRBV6-5; j_call: TRBJ2-7; d_call: TRBD1; clone_size: once; cdr3_aa: CASSYSVGQGSEQYF; cdr3_nt: TGTGCCAGCAGTTACTCAGTTGGACAGGGAAGCGAGCAGTACTTC
v_call: TRBV6-2/TRBV6-3; j_call: TRBJ2-7; d_call: NA; clone_size: NA; cdr3_aa: CASSYSFLIPRSTYEQYF; cdr3_nt: TGTGCCAGCAGTTACTCTTTTTTAATCCCCCGCAGTACCTACGAGCAGTACTTC
v_call: TRBV5-4; j_call: TRBJ1-6; d_call: TRBD1; clone_size: NA; cdr3_aa: CASSPQGQWNSPLHF; cdr3_nt: TGTGCCAGCAGCCCACAGGGACAGTGGAATTCACCCCTCCACTTT
v_call: TRBV2; j_call: TRBJ2-5; d_call: TRBD2; clone_size: NA; cdr3_aa: CASRDPLTSGVQQETQYF; cdr3_nt: TGTGCCAGCAGGGACCCCCTGACTAGCGGGGTTCAGCAAGAGACCCAGTACTTC
v_call: TRBV12-3/TRBV12-4; j_call: TRBJ2-2; d_call: NA; clone_size: NA; cdr3_aa: CASILGSGGELFF; cdr3_nt: TGTGCCAGCATACTTGGGTCGGGCGGGGAGCTGTTTTTT